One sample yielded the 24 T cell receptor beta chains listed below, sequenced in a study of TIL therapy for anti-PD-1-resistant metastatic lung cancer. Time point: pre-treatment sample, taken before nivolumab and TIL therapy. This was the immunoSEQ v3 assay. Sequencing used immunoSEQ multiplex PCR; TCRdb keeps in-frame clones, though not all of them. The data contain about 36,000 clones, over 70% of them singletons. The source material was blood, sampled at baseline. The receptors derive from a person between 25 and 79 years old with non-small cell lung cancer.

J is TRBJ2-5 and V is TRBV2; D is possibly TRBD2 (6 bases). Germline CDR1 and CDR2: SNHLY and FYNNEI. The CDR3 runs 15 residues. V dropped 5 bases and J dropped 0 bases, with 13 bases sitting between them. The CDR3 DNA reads TGTGCCAGCAGTCTCAGATCGGGGGACCAAGAGACCCAGTACTTC. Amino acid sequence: CASSLRSGDQETQYF.

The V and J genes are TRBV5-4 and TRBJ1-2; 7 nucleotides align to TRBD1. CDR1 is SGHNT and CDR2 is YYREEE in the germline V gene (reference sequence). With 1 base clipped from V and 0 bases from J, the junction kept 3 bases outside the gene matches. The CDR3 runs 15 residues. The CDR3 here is CASSLRDRPNYGYTF. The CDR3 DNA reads TGTGCCAGCAGCTTGAGGGACAGACCTAACTATGGCTACACCTTC.

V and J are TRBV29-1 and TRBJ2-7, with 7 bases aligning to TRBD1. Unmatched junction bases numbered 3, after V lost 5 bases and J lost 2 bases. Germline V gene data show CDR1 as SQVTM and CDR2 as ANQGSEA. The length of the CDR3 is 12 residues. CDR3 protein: CSVRQGAYEQYF. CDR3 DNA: TGCAGCGTTCGTCAGGGGGCCTACGAGCAGTACTTC.

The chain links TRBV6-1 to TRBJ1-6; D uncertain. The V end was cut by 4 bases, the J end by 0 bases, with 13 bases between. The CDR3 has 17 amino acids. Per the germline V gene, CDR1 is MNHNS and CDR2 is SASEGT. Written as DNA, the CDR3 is TGTGCCAGCAGTGCCCCCCGAATAAGCTCCTATAATTCACCCCTCCACTTT. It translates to CASSAPRISSYNSPLHF.

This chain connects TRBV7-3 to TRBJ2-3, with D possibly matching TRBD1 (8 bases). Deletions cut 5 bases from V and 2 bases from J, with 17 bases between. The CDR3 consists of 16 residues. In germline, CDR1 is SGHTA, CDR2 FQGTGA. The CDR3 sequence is CASSPVQGGATDTQYF. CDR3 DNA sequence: TGTGCCAGCAGCCCCGTACAGGGGGGGGCCACAGATACGCAGTATTTT.

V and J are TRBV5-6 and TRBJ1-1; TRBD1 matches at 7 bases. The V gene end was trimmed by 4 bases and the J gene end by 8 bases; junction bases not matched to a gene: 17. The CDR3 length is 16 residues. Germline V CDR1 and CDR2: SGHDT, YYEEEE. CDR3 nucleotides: TGTGCCAGCAGCCCCCTGACAGGGAAACTACGCACCGAAGCTTTCTTT. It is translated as CASSPLTGKLRTEAFF.

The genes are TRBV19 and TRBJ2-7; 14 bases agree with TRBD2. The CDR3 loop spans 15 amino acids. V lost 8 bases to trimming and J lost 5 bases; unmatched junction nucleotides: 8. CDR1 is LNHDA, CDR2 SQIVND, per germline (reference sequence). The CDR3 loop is CASAGTSGGFHEQYF. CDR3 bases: TGTGCCAGTGCCGGGACTAGCGGGGGATTTCACGAGCAGTACTTC.

CDR3 nucleotides: TGTGCCAGTAGTGACTCGGGACAGGGTACCAATGAGCAGTTCTTC. Encoded protein: CASSDSGQGTNEQFF. This chain uses TRBV19 with TRBJ2-1; the match to TRBD1 covers 9 bases. The ends lost 5 bases at V and 6 bases at J; junction bases unmatched: 8. This CDR3 contains 15 residues. Germline CDR1 is LNHDA and CDR2 is SQIVND (reference sequence).

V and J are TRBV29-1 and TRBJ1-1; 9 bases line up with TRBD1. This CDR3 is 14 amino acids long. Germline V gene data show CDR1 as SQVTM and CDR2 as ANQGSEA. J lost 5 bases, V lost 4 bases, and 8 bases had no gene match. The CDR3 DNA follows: TGCAGCGTTGGTACAGGGGGCTTTGGGACTGAAGCTTTCTTT. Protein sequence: CSVGTGGFGTEAFF.

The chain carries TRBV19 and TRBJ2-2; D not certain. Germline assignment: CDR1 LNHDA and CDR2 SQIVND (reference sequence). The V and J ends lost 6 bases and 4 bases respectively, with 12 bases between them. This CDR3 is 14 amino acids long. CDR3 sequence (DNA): TGTGCCAGTAGGACACTTGGCGGCACCGGGGAGCTGTTTTTT. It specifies CASRTLGGTGELFF.

Here the CDR3 reads CASSLSENSPLHF. DNA of the CDR3: TGTGCCAGCAGCTTATCAGAAAATTCACCCCTCCACTTT. The chain employs TRBV7-9 and TRBJ1-6; D unresolved. The V end was cut by 2 bases, the J end by 7 bases, with 6 bases between. The length of the CDR3 is 13 residues. CDR1 and CDR2 from the germline V gene are SEHNR and FQNEAQ (reference sequence).

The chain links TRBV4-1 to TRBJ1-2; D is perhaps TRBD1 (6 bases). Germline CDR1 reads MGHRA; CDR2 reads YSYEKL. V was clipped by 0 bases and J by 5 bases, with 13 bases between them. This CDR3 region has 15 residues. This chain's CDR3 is CASSQDLAGAYGYTF. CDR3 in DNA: TGCGCCAGCAGCCAAGATCTTGCAGGGGCTTATGGCTACACCTTC.

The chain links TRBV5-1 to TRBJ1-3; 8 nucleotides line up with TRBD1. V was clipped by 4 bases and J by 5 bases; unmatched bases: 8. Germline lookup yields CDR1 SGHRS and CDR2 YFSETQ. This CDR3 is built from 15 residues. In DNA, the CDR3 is TGCGCCAGCAGCCCCAGGACAGGGCATCGAAACACCATATATTTT. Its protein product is CASSPRTGHRNTIYF.

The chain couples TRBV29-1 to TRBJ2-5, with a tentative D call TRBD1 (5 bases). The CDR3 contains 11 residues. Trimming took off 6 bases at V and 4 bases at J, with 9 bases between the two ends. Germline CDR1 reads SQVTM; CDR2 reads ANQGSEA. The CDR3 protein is CSVPRGETQYF. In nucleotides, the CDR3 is TGCAGCGTCCCAAGGGGAGAGACCCAGTACTTC.

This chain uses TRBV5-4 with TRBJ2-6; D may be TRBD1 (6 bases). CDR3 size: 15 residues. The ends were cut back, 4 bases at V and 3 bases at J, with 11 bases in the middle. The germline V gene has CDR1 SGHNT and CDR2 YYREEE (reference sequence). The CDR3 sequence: CASSGEGGGANVLTF. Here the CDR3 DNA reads TGTGCCAGCAGCGGGGAAGGGGGTGGGGCCAACGTCCTGACTTTC.

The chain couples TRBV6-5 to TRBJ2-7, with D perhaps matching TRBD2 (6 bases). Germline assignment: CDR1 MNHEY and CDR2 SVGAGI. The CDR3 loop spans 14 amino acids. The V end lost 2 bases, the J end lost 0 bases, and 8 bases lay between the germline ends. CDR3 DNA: TGTGCCAGCAGTTACGGCGGGGACTCCTACGAGCAGTACTTC. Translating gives CASSYGGDSYEQYF.

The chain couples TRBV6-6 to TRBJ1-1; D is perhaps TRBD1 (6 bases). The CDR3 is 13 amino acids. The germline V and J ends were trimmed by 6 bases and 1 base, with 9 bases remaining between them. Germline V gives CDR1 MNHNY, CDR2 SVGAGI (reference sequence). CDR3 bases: TGTGCCAGCAGCACGACAGGGAACACTGAAGCTTTCTTT. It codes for CASSTTGNTEAFF.

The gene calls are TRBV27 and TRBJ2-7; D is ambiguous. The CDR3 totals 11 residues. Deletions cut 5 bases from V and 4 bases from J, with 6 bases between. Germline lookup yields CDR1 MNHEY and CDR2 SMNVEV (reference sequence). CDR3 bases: TGTGCCAGCAGTAACTTATACGAGCAGTACTTC. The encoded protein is CASSNLYEQYF.

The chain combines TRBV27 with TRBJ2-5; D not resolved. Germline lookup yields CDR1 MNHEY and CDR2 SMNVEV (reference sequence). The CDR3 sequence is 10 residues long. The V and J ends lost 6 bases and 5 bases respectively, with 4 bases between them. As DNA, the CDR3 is TGTGCCAGCAGGGGTGAGACCCAGTACTTC. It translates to CASRGETQYF.

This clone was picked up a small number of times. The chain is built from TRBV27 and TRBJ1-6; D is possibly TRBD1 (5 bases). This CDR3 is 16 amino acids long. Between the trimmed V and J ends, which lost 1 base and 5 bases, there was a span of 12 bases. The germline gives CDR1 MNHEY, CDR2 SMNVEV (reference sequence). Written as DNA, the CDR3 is TGTGCCAGCAGTTTATTCGGCAGGGTGAATAATTCACCCCTCCACTTT. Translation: CASSLFGRVNNSPLHF.

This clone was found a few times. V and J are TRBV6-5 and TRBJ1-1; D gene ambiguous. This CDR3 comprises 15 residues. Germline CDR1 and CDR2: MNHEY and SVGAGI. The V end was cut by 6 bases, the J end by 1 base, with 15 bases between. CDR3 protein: CASSHDYLRNTEAFF. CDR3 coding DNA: TGTGCCAGCAGCCACGATTACCTCAGGAACACTGAAGCTTTCTTT.

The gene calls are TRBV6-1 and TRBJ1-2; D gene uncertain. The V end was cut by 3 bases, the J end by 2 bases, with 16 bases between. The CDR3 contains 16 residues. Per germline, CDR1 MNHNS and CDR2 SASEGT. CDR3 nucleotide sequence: TGTGCCAGCAGTGACCGAATTCGACCGGGCAACTATGGCTACACCTTC. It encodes CASSDRIRPGNYGYTF.

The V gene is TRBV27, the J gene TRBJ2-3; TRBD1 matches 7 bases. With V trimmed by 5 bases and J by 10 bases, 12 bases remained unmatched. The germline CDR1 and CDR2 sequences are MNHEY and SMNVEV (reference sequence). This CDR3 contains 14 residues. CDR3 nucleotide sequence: TGTGCCAGCAGTGTAACACATACAGGGGTCGCGCAGTATTTT. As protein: CASSVTHTGVAQYF.

CDR3 loop: CASSINRVREKLFF. The CDR3 coding sequence is TGTGCCAGTAGTATCAACAGGGTGAGAGAAAAACTGTTTTTT. The chain joins TRBV19 to TRBJ1-4, with D possibly TRBD1 on 6 matching bases. V was shortened by 3 bases and J by 8 bases, with 13 bases between the two germline ends. From germline, CDR1 is LNHDA and CDR2 SQIVND (reference sequence). The CDR3 has 14 amino acids.